One and the same sample provided the 32 T cell receptor beta chains below, sequenced in a study of blood T cell repertoires in COVID-19. The assay was immunoSEQ multiplex PCR, and TCRdb's table has in-frame clones only and misses some. Here the sample spans about 280,000 clones, roughly 80% being singletons. Material: peripheral blood. The source of these receptors is a woman aged 50 to 60 who had recovered from COVID-19.

This clone qualifies as large. The gene calls are TRBV19 and TRBJ2-7, with 10 nucleotides matching TRBD2. The V segment lost 3 bases and the J segment 6 bases; nucleotides outside the gene matches: 8. CDR1 and CDR2 from the germline V gene are LNHDA and SQIVND (reference sequence). This CDR3 spans 15 amino acids. CDR3 in DNA: TGTGCCAGTAGTATTGTGGCTAGCGGGAGCGGCGAGCAGTACTTC. Its translation is CASSIVASGSGEQYF. Filled out from reference TRBV19 and TRBJ2-7, the complete variable domain reads DGGITQSPKYLFRKEGQNVTLSCEQNLNHDAMYWYRQDPGQGLRLIYYSQIVNDFQKGDIAEGYSVSREKKESFPLTVTSAQKNPTAFYLCASSIVASGSGEQYFGPGTRLTVT.

V is TRBV7-2 and J is TRBJ1-5; TRBD1 matches 10 bases. J lost 6 bases, V lost 5 bases, and 7 bases had no gene match. The CDR3 extends over 15 amino acids. Germline V gene sequence: CDR1 SGHTA, CDR2 FQGNSA. The CDR3 DNA follows: TGTGCCAGCAGCCCGCGGACAGGGGGTGTTCAGCCCCAGCATTTT. It is translated as CASSPRTGGVQPQHF.

J is TRBJ2-1 and V is TRBV19, with 16 nucleotides matching TRBD2. The germline V gene has CDR1 LNHDA and CDR2 SQIVND (reference sequence). The length of the CDR3 is 17 residues. With V trimmed by 9 bases and J by 0 bases, 5 bases remained unmatched. CDR3 region: CASTGLAGGSSYNEQFF. The CDR3, as DNA: TGTGCCAGCACGGGACTAGCGGGAGGGAGCTCCTACAATGAGCAGTTCTTC.

The chain joins TRBV3-1 (or the pseudogene TRBV3-2) to TRBJ1-2, with D possibly matching TRBD1 (6 bases). Germline CDR1 reads LGHDT; CDR2 reads YNNKEL (reference sequence). Trimming cost V 2 bases and J 7 bases, with 17 bases left between them. The CDR3 length is 15 residues. The CDR3 coding sequence is TGTGCCAGCAGCCAAAACACAGGGACGTGGGGTGGCTACACCTTC. Amino acid sequence: CASSQNTGTWGGYTF.

The rearrangement uses TRBV5-6 and TRBJ1-5; 7 positions match TRBD1. The CDR3 length is 16 residues. The V gene end was trimmed by 3 bases and the J gene end by 3 bases; junction bases not matched to a gene: 9. Germline V gives CDR1 SGHDT, CDR2 YYEEEE. The DNA for the CDR3 is TGTGCCAGCAGCTCGGAACAGGGGACGTCCAATCAGCCCCAGCATTTT. Translating gives CASSSEQGTSNQPQHF.

This rearrangement joins TRBV7-8 to TRBJ1-5, with TRBD1 matching over 7 bases. The CDR3 consists of 15 residues. V lost 4 bases to trimming and J lost 0 bases; unmatched junction nucleotides: 3. CDR1 and CDR2 (germline): SGHVS, FQNEAQ. For the CDR3, the DNA is TGTGCCAGCAGCTCACAGGGGTATAGCAATCAGCCCCAGCATTTT. This translates into CASSSQGYSNQPQHF.

The chain links TRBV4-3 to TRBJ2-3; 10 bases agree with TRBD2. Germline V gene sequence: CDR1 LGHNA, CDR2 YSLEER. V shed 0 bases, J shed 4 bases, and the junction held 4 bases outside the gene matches. The length of the CDR3 is 16 residues. The CDR3 coding sequence is TGCGCCAGCAGCCAAGAGCTAGCGGGAGTACCAGATACGCAGTATTTT. It encodes CASSQELAGVPDTQYF.

This clone appeared a few times. The chain has TRBV7-3 and TRBJ1-4; D ambiguous. The CDR3 totals 13 residues. Trimming removed 3 bases from V and 5 bases from J, with 7 bases in between. Germline CDR1 SGHTA, CDR2 FQGTGA. CDR3 in amino acids: CASSLTQNEKLFF. The CDR3 DNA follows: TGTGCCAGCAGCTTGACTCAAAATGAAAAACTGTTTTTT.

This clone was detected once. The rearrangement links TRBV19 to TRBJ2-2; maybe TRBD1 (5 bases). Trimming took off 0 bases at V and 2 bases at J, with 22 bases between the two ends. CDR1 is LNHDA and CDR2 is SQIVND in the germline V gene (reference sequence). The CDR3 is made up of 20 amino acids. The CDR3 DNA reads TGTGCCAGTAGTATAGATCAAGACAGTCGACCATTAGTTAACACCGGGGAGCTGTTTTTT. Translated: CASSIDQDSRPLVNTGELFF.

V is TRBV12-3 or TRBV12-4 and J is TRBJ2-7, with a possible D match to TRBD2 (5 bases). Trimming shortened V by 6 bases and J by 6 bases, and 15 bases separated the two germline ends. The CDR3 length is 13 residues. CDR3 amino acids: CASSLGGGSEQYF. The CDR3 nucleotides are TGTGCCAGCAGCCTCGGAGGCGGGTCCGAGCAGTACTTC.

The genes are TRBV28 and TRBJ1-1; D call uncertain. Trimming took off 8 bases at V and 0 bases at J, with 16 bases between the two ends. The CDR3 has 15 amino acids. Germline values: CDR1 MDHEN, CDR2 SYDVKM. The CDR3 sequence: CASYPLAQMNTEAFF. CDR3 nucleotides: TGTGCCAGCTATCCTTTGGCACAGATGAACACTGAAGCTTTCTTT. Supplemented by reference TRBV28 and TRBJ1-1, the full variable domain reads DVKVTQSSRYLVKRTGEKVFLECVQDMDHENMFWYRQDPGLGLRLIYFSYDVKMKEKGDIPEGYSVSREKKERFSLILESASTNQTSMYLCASYPLAQMNTEAFFGQGTRLTVV.

The chain has TRBV11-2 and TRBJ1-5; perhaps TRBD1 as D (5 bases). The germline V gene encodes CDR1 SGHAT and CDR2 FQNNGV. This CDR3 contains 15 residues. V shed 0 bases and J shed 6 bases, with 12 bases lying between them. The CDR3 region has the DNA TGTGCCAGCAGCTTAGAACCTGGGGCGAGTCAGCCCCAGCATTTT. It yields the protein CASSLEPGASQPQHF. Full variable domain (rest looked up from reference TRBV11-2 and TRBJ1-5): EAGVAQSPRYKIIEKRQSVAFWCNPISGHATLYWYQQILGQGPKLLIQFQNNGVVDDSQLPKDRFSAERLKGVDSTLKIQPAKLEDSAVYLCASSLEPGASQPQHFGDGTRLSIL.

V usage is TRBV4-2 and J usage is TRBJ2-1, with 9 bases matching TRBD2. The CDR3 totals 17 residues. Germline V gene lookup returns CDR1 LGHNA and CDR2 YNFKEQ. V was pared by 4 bases and J by 1 base, with 8 bases of the junction left unmatched. The CDR3, as DNA: TGTGCCAGCAGCCGAGACGGGGCGGGGGGGTCCTACAATGAGCAGTTCTTC. Protein sequence: CASSRDGAGGSYNEQFF.

The J gene is TRBJ2-1, the V gene TRBV21-1; the DNA was not compared with TRBD1, the D call given in the table. TRBV21-1 is flagged as a pseudogene. This CDR3 has 17 amino acids. The CDR3 spells CASSREGQVGAYNEQFF. Written as DNA, the CDR3 is TGTGCCAGCAGCAGGGAAGGACAGGTAGGGGCCTACAATGAGCAGTTCTTC.

V and J are TRBV7-2 and TRBJ1-5, with a possible D match to TRBD1 (5 bases). Trimming left V 2 bases short and J 6 bases short, with 8 bases between. Germline assignment: CDR1 SGHTA and CDR2 FQGNSA. CDR3 length: 13 amino acids. CDR3 nucleotides: TGTGCCAGCAGCTTACAGGGTCTTCAGCCCCAGCATTTT. Protein sequence: CASSLQGLQPQHF.

V is TRBV7-2 and J is TRBJ2-3; D might be TRBD1 (5 bases). The CDR3 is made up of 15 amino acids. The germline V and J ends were trimmed by 2 bases and 5 bases, with 14 bases remaining between them. Germline CDR1 reads SGHTA; CDR2 reads FQGNSA. The CDR3 loop reads CASSLHTRERDTQYF. For the CDR3, the DNA is TGTGCCAGCAGCTTACATACCAGGGAACGAGATACGCAGTATTTT.

The rearrangement joins TRBV7-2 to TRBJ2-7; 8 nucleotides line up with TRBD2. The CDR3 consists of 15 residues. Germline values: CDR1 SGHTA, CDR2 FQGNSA. With 3 bases clipped from V and 2 bases from J, the junction kept 6 bases outside the gene matches. CDR3: CASSLTSDTTYEQYF. CDR3 DNA sequence: TGTGCCAGCAGCTTGACTAGCGATACAACCTACGAGCAGTACTTC.

The rearrangement joins TRBV2 to TRBJ1-2; the match to TRBD1 covers 10 bases. CDR1 and CDR2 from the germline V gene are SNHLY and FYNNEI. The CDR3 length is 14 residues. Trimming removed 6 bases from V and 6 bases from J; junction bases left unmatched: 7. The CDR3 is CASSRKGQGDGYTF. The CDR3 DNA sequence: TGTGCCAGCAGCCGAAAAGGACAGGGGGATGGCTACACCTTC.

The chain employs TRBV2 and TRBJ2-5, with a possible D match to TRBD2 (6 bases). This CDR3 region has 16 residues. Germline assignment: CDR1 SNHLY and CDR2 FYNNEI. V lost 4 bases to trimming and J lost 1 base, with 16 bases between them. CDR3 DNA sequence: TGTGCCAGCAGTGGGGGAGCGGGTGGTGCCCAAGAGACCCAGTACTTC. The encoded protein is CASSGGAGGAQETQYF.

This clone was observed a single time. J is TRBJ2-7 and V is TRBV11-2; D unclear. Trimming stripped 3 bases from V and 0 bases from J, with 3 bases between. The CDR3 runs to 12 residues. Germline V gene data show CDR1 as SGHAT and CDR2 as FQNNGV. The DNA for the CDR3 is TGTGCCAGCAGCTTTAGCTCCTACGAGCAGTACTTC. Its protein product is CASSFSSYEQYF.

This clone was found once. The chain is built from TRBV7-3 and TRBJ2-5; 12 bases agree with TRBD2. The J segment lost 14 bases and the V segment lost 2 bases, leaving 9 bases of the junction unmatched. Germline lookup yields CDR1 SGHTA and CDR2 FQGTGA. The CDR3 runs 14 residues. CDR3 sequence: CASSLASSGGAPYF. The DNA for the CDR3 is TGTGCCAGCAGCTTAGCATCTAGCGGGGGGGCCCCATACTTC.

V gene TRBV28 combines with J gene TRBJ2-7; TRBD1 matches 9 bases. Germline-derived CDR1 and CDR2 are MDHEN and SYDVKM. The CDR3 covers 15 residues. Losses at the gene ends were 6 bases for V and 3 bases for J; bases not matched to a gene: 9. The CDR3 DNA reads as TGTGCCAGCAGCTACTCACCGGGACAGGGCTACGAGCAGTACTTC. Its protein is CASSYSPGQGYEQYF. Supplemented by reference TRBV28 and TRBJ2-7, the full variable domain reads DVKVTQSSRYLVKRTGEKVFLECVQDMDHENMFWYRQDPGLGLRLIYFSYDVKMKEKGDIPEGYSVSREKKERFSLILESASTNQTSMYLCASSYSPGQGYEQYFGPGTRLTVT.

The genes are TRBV6-1 and TRBJ1-3; D is unclear. The CDR3 is made up of 13 amino acids. In germline, CDR1 is MNHNS, CDR2 SASEGT. Deletions cut 2 bases from V and 4 bases from J, with 6 bases between. CDR3 residues: CASSEIQGNTIYF. The CDR3 nucleotides are TGTGCCAGCAGTGAAATTCAGGGAAACACCATATATTTT.

The V call is TRBV5-1, the J call TRBJ1-2; 9 nucleotides align to TRBD1. This CDR3 contains 17 residues. Germline V gene sequence: CDR1 SGHRS, CDR2 YFSETQ. Trimming at V came to 0 bases and at J to 4 bases, leaving 10 bases not matched to a gene. The CDR3 loop is CASSLAEGQGDGYGYTF. The DNA of the CDR3 is TGCGCCAGCAGCTTGGCCGAGGGACAGGGCGATGGCTATGGCTACACCTTC.

The chain has TRBV19 and TRBJ1-1, with D perhaps matching TRBD1 (5 bases). Germline V gives CDR1 LNHDA, CDR2 SQIVND (reference sequence). Trimming removed 6 bases at V and 2 bases at J, with 16 bases between. This CDR3 is built from 15 residues. CDR3 sequence reads: CASSSGFLGNTEAFF. DNA of the CDR3: TGTGCCAGTAGCTCAGGGTTTTTGGGTAACACTGAAGCTTTCTTT. Combining the CDR3 with reference TRBV19 and TRBJ1-1 gives the whole variable domain DGGITQSPKYLFRKEGQNVTLSCEQNLNHDAMYWYRQDPGQGLRLIYYSQIVNDFQKGDIAEGYSVSREKKESFPLTVTSAQKNPTAFYLCASSSGFLGNTEAFFGQGTRLTVV.

This clone occurred once. The chain employs TRBV27 and TRBJ1-6; 8 positions agree with TRBD1. The CDR3 extends over 17 amino acids. Germline CDR1 and CDR2: MNHEY and SMNVEV (reference sequence). V lost 6 bases and J lost 6; bases outside the gene matches: 13. The CDR3 loop is CASSHRGTPSLNSPLHF. CDR3 bases: TGTGCCAGCAGCCACAGGGGGACCCCCTCTCTTAATTCACCCCTCCACTTT.

This rearrangement joins TRBV25-1 to TRBJ1-5, with 10 bases that match TRBD1. Germline assignment: CDR1 MGHDK and CDR2 SYGVNS. The CDR3 has 16 residues. Trimming took 1 base from V and 7 from J; bases not matched to a gene: 7. CDR3 bases: TGTGCCAGCAGTGAATTTGGGACAGGGGCTGGACAGCCCCAGCATTTT. Its translation is CASSEFGTGAGQPQHF.

The chain has TRBV6-2 or TRBV6-3 and TRBJ1-2, with 10 bases lining up with TRBD1. The CDR3 consists of 14 residues. With 2 bases clipped from V and 6 bases from J, the junction kept 3 bases outside the gene matches. Germline V lookup: CDR1 MNHEY, CDR2 SVGEGT. The DNA for the CDR3 is TGTGCCAGCAGTTACGACAGGGGGCTTGATGGCTACACCTTC. Its protein product is CASSYDRGLDGYTF.

The chain recombines TRBV7-2 with TRBJ2-7; 11 bases are shared with TRBD2. V lost 6 bases to trimming and J lost 6 bases; unmatched junction nucleotides: 7. CDR1 and CDR2 (germline): SGHTA, FQGNSA. CDR3 size: 14 residues. CDR3 loop: CASRIAGGPSEQYF. In DNA form, the CDR3 reads TGTGCCAGCAGGATAGCGGGAGGGCCGAGCGAGCAGTACTTC.

A few counts support this clone. The chain uses TRBV11-2 and TRBJ2-7; TRBD2 matches 9 bases. CDR1 SGHAT and CDR2 FQNNGV come from the germline V gene. V was pared by 5 bases and J by 0 bases, with 5 bases of the junction left unmatched. This CDR3 region has 15 residues. CDR3 in DNA: TGTGCCAGCAGCCTGCTAGCGGGGAGCTCCTACGAGCAGTACTTC. Its protein product is CASSLLAGSSYEQYF. The full variable domain, rest sourced from reference TRBV11-2 and TRBJ2-7, is EAGVAQSPRYKIIEKRQSVAFWCNPISGHATLYWYQQILGQGPKLLIQFQNNGVVDDSQLPKDRFSAERLKGVDSTLKIQPAKLEDSAVYLCASSLLAGSSYEQYFGPGTRLTVT.

The chain is built from TRBV19 and TRBJ2-7; 12 bases are shared with TRBD2. This CDR3 has 16 residues. Trimming cost V 4 bases and J 5 bases; bases outside gene matches: 9. Germline V gene lookup returns CDR1 LNHDA and CDR2 SQIVND (reference sequence). The CDR3 sequence is CASSKLAGGPRNEQYF. In DNA form, the CDR3 reads TGTGCCAGTAGTAAGCTAGCGGGGGGGCCGAGGAACGAGCAGTACTTC.

This clone has a single count. The CDR3, as DNA: TGTGCCAGCGCCCCCTCGGGGGGGCAGGGGAACACCGGGGAGCTGTTTTTT. Its protein is CASAPSGGQGNTGELFF. The V gene is TRBV11-3, the J gene TRBJ2-2; TRBD2 matches at 8 bases. The length of the CDR3 is 17 residues. J gave up 1 base and V 8 bases, and 12 bases lay outside the gene matches. The germline V gene has CDR1 SGHNT and CDR2 YENEEA.